The entry below gives a single T cell receptor (beta chain) sequence along with its context. Its antigen is not yet known. One base away there is no much larger clone; base qualities are not given. Enrolling through a virtual design, the prospective study's participants ranged in age from roughly 18 to 95 years and lived across around 25 United States geographic areas. In the prospective study, participants were assigned to cohorts based on the clinical history participants reported in a screening survey and a study questionnaire. Exposed participants had been in contact, within 2 weeks of entering the study, with a person who had a PCR-confirmed or clinician-diagnosed case of COVID-19. In the prospective study, mobile phlebotomists collected whole blood, serum and a nasopharyngeal or oropharyngeal swab from each participant. Prospective study participants could optionally give additional blood draws and questionnaires over an approximately two-month period. Blood samples from the prospective study were shipped frozen or at room temperature prior to DNA extraction.

The immunoSEQ Assay, a bias-controlled multiplex PCR, was used to amplify TCRbeta CDR3 regions from genomic DNA. The study's own analysis went as follows. The number of nucleated cells in each sample was estimated by amplification of reference gene primers within the assay. To quantify the absolute abundance of each unique TCRbeta CDR3 rearrangement, sequence reads were collapsed and filtered. For each sample, productive Simpson clonality was calculated by taking the square root of Simpson's diversity index across productive rearrangements. Entries here come from immuneACCESS through TCRdb and include only in-frame sequences with V and J called. Some clones fail to appear in such tables; in the studies checked, an unresolved V gene covers under half of the shortfall, and the cause of the remainder is unknown. V and J calls and clone size are as listed in that table; D and trimming were resolved from the DNA. The sample yields roughly 400,000 clones; roughly 90% were counted once. The top ten hold approximately 1.5% of the sample.

This specimen comes from a study of blood T cell repertoires in COVID-19 (dated by TCRdb to the early 2020s). About the investigation overall: Collaborator samples came from the United States, Italy and Spain and covered acute and convalescent phases of COVID-19. The material from the prospective study consisted of cDNA or gDNA derived from T cells, B-cell-depleted T cells, or PBMCs. Deeply sampled blood TCRbeta repertoires from subjects exposed to, actively infected with, or recovered from COVID-19 were included in the dataset. The repertoires were made available in a free public database intended to serve as a resource for research on the immune response to SARS-CoV-2. The samples were drawn from the first 160 participants of the ongoing ImmuneRACE study and from 1,254 subjects provided by 6 global collaborators. Nearly every sample came with metadata listing a de-identified subject ID, COVID-19 status, age in years and sex. HLA class I and class II types, where available, came from metadata supplied by the sample provider rather than from assay-based typing.

V is pared back by 2 bases and J by 1 base, with 11 bases lying between the germline termini. According to the germline V gene (reference sequence), CDR1 reads GTSNPN and CDR2 reads SVGIG. The CDR3 starts with the cysteine, ends with the phenylalanine, and has 14 residues. Only the CDR3 DNA stays, 42 bases, in frame from base 1. The investigation overall reported the following: How much clinical and demographic metadata was included differed by source and by participant, and the metadata was provided uncurated.

The clonotype originates from a woman under 30 who had been exposed to COVID-19. Sequencing was done on a sample of PBMCs or T cells enriched from blood (not recorded which). Rearrangement joined TRBV30 to TRBJ2-5; possibly the D gene is TRBD2, per 6 matching bases. The nucleotide sequence is given as TGTGCCTGGAGTCCCGGGCGGGGCCAAGAGACCCAGTACTTC. Its protein product is CAWSPGRGQETQYF.